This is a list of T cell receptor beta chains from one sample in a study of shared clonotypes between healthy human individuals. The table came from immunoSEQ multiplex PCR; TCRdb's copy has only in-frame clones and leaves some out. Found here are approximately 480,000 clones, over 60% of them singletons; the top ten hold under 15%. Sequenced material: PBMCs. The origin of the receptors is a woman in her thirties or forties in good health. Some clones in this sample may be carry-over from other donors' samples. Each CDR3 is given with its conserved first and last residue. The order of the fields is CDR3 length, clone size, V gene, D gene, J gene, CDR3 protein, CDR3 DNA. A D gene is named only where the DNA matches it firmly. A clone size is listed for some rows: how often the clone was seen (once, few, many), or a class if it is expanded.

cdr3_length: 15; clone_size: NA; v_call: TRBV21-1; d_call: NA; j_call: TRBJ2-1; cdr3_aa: CASSKVGGDYNEQFF; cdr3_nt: TGTGCCAGCAGCAAAGTGGGGGGGGACTACAATGAGCAGTTCTTC
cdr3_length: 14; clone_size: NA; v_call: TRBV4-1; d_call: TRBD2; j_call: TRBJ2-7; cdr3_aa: CASSHPSGSYEQYF; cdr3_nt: TGCGCCAGCAGCCATCCTAGCGGGAGTTACGAGCAGTACTTC
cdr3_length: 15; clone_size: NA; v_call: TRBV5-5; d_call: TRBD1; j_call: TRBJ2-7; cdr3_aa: CASSLAGQGTYEQYF; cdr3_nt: TGTGCCAGCAGCTTAGCGGGACAGGGGACCTACGAGCAGTACTTC
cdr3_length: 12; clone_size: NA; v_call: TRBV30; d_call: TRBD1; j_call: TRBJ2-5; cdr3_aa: CAWSQGVETQYF; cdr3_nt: TGTGCCTGGAGTCAGGGGGTAGAGACCCAGTACTTC
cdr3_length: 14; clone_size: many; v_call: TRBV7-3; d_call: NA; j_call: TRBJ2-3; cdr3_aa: CASSPSWGTDTQYF; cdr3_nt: TGTGCCAGCAGCCCCTCCTGGGGCACAGATACGCAGTATTTT
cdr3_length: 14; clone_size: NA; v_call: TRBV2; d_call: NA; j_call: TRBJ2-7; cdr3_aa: CASSAYGQLYEQYF; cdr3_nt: TGTGCCAGCAGCGCCTATGGACAGCTATACGAGCAGTACTTC
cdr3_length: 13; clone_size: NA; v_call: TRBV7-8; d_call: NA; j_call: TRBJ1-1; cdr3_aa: CASSFGYQGEAFF; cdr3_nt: TGTGCCAGCAGCTTTGGGTACCAAGGTGAAGCTTTCTTT
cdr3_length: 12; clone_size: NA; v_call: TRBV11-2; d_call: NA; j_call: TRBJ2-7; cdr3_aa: CASSPTGYEQYF; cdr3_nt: TGTGCCAGCAGCCCTACTGGCTACGAGCAGTACTTC
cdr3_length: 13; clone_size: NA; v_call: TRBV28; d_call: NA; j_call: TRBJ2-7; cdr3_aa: CASTLGQTYEQYF; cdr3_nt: TGTGCCAGCACCCTAGGACAGACCTACGAGCAGTACTTC
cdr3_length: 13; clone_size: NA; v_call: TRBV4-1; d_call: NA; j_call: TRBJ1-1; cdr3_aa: CASSSDPNTEAFF; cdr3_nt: TGCGCCAGCAGCTCCGACCCTAACACTGAAGCTTTCTTT
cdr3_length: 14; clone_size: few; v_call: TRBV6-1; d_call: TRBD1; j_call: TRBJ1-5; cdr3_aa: CASREDRGNQPQHF; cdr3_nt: TGTGCCAGCAGGGAGGACAGGGGCAATCAGCCCCAGCATTTT
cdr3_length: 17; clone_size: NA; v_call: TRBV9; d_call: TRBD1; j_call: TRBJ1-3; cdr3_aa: CASSIGGSEIVGNTIYF; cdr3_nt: TGTGCCAGCAGCATAGGGGGCAGTGAGATCGTTGGAAACACCATATATTTT
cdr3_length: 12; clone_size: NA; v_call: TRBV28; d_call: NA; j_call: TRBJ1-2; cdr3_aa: CASRASGGGYTF; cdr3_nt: TGTGCCAGCAGAGCCTCGGGGGGTGGCTACACCTTC
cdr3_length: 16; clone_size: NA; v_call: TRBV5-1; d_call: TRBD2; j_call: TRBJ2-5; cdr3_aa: CASSLDAGGSGETQYF; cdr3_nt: TGCGCCAGCAGCTTGGATGCGGGAGGCTCGGGGGAGACCCAGTACTTC
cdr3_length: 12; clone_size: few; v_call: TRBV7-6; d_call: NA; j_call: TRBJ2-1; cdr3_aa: CASSPGGRQQFF; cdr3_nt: TGTGCCAGCAGCCCTGGCGGCAGACAGCAGTTCTTC
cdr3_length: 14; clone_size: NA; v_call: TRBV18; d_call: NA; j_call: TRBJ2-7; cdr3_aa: CASSPGTLSYEQYF; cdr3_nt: TGTGCCAGCTCACCAGGGACCCTCTCCTACGAGCAGTACTTC
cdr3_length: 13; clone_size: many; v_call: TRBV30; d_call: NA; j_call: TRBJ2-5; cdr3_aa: CAWSPAASVAQYF; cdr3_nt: TGTGCCTGGAGTCCCGCAGCCTCCGTGGCCCAGTACTTC
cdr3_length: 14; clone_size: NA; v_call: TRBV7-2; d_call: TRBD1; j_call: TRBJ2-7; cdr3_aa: CASSLGGTGVEQYF; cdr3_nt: TGTGCCAGCAGCTTAGGAGGGACAGGGGTCGAGCAGTACTTC
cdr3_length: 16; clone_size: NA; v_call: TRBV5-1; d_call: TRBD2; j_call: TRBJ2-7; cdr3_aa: CASSLWDSGRSGEQYF; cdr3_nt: TGCGCCAGCAGCTTGTGGGATAGCGGGAGGTCCGGGGAGCAGTACTTC
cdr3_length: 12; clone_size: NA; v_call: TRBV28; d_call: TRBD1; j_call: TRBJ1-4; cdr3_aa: CASRQGNEKLFF; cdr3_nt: TGTGCCAGCAGACAGGGGAACGAAAAACTGTTTTTT
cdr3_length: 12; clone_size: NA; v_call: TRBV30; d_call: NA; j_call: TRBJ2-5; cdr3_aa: CAWSQNQETQYF; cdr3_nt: TGTGCCTGGAGTCAGAACCAAGAGACCCAGTACTTC
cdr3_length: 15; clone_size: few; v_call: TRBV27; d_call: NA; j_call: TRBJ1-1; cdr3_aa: CASSSPGRKNTEAFF; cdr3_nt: TGTGCCAGCAGTTCTCCGGGACGGAAGAACACTGAAGCTTTCTTT
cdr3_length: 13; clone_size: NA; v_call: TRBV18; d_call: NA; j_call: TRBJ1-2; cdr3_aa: CASSPGDGNGYTF; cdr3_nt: TGTGCCAGCTCGCCAGGGGACGGGAATGGCTACACCTTC
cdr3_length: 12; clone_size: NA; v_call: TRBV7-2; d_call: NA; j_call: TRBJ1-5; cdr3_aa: CASSASNQPQHF; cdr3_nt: TGTGCCAGCAGCGCCAGCAATCAGCCCCAGCATTTT
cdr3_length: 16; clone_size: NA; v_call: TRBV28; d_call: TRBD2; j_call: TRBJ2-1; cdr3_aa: CATLPNREASYNEQFF; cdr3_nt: TGTGCCACCCTACCCAATCGGGAGGCCTCCTACAATGAGCAGTTCTTC
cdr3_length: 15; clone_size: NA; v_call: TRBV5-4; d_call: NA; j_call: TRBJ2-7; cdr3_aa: CASSAAGNPTYEQYF; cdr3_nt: TGTGCCAGCAGCGCCGCAGGAAACCCAACCTACGAGCAGTACTTC
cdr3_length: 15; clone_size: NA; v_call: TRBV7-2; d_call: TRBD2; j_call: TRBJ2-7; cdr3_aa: CASSLVASGTYEQYF; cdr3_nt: TGTGCCAGCAGCTTAGTGGCTAGCGGCACCTACGAGCAGTACTTC
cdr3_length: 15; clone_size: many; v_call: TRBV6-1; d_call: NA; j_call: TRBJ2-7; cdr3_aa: CASSTPGDYSYEQYF; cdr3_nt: TGTGCCAGCAGCACCCCAGGGGACTACTCCTACGAGCAGTACTTC
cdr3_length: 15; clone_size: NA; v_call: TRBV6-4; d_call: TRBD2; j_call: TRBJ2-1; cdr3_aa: CASSDEAGPGNEQFF; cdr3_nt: TGTGCCAGCAGTGACGAAGCGGGACCTGGGAATGAGCAGTTCTTC
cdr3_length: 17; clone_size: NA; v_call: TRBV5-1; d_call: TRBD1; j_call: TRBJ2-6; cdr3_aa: CASSLEGQGSGANVLTF; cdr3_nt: TGCGCCAGCAGCTTGGAAGGACAGGGGTCTGGGGCCAACGTCCTGACTTTC
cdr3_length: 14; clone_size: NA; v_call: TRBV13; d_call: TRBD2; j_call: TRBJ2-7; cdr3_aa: CASSWTSGSYEQYF; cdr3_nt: TGTGCCAGCAGCTGGACTAGCGGGTCCTACGAGCAGTACTTC
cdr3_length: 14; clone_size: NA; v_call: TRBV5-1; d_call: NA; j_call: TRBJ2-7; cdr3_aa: CASSLAAAGYEQYF; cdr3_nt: TGCGCCAGCAGCTTGGCCGCGGCGGGCTACGAGCAGTACTTC
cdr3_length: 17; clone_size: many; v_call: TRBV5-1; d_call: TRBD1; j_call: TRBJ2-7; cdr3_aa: CASSLGLRTGKTYEQYF; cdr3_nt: TGCGCCAGCAGCTTGGGGTTAAGGACAGGGAAGACCTACGAGCAGTACTTC
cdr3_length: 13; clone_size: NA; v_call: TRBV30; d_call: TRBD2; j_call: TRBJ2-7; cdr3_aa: CAWSTSASYEQYF; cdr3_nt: TGTGCCTGGAGTACTAGCGCCTCCTACGAGCAGTACTTC
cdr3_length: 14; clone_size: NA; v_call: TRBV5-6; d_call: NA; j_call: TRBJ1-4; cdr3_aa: CASSLYTTNEKLFF; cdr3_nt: TGTGCCAGCAGCTTGTATACAACTAATGAAAAACTGTTTTTT
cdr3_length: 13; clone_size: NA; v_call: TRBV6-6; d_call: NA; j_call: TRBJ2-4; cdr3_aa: CASSYSTGNIQYF; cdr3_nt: TGTGCCAGCAGTTACTCGACTGGAAACATTCAGTACTTC
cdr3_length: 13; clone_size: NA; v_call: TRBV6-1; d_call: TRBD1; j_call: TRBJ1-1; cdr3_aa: CASSGQGAWDAFF; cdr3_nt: TGTGCCAGCAGTGGGCAGGGGGCATGGGATGCTTTCTTT
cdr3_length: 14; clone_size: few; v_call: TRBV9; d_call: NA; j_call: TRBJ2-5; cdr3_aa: CASSAGAGQETQYF; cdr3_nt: TGTGCCAGCAGCGCCGGGGCGGGCCAAGAGACCCAGTACTTC
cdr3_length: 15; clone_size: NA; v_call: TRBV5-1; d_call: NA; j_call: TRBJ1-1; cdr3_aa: CASSPRTTMNTEAFF; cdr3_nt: TGCGCCAGCAGCCCGAGGACAACCATGAACACTGAAGCTTTCTTT
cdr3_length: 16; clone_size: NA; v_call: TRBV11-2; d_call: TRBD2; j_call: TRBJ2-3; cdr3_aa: CASSPTRGLAGVWQYF; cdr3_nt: TGTGCCAGCAGCCCAACTCGTGGACTAGCGGGAGTCTGGCAGTATTTT
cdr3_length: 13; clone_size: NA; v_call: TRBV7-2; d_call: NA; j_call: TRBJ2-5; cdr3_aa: CASSFNREETQYF; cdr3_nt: TGTGCCAGCAGCTTCAACAGGGAAGAGACCCAGTACTTC